A selection of T cell receptor beta chains follows, all from one sample in a study of blood T cell repertoires in COVID-19. Method: immunoSEQ multiplex PCR; TCRdb's copy keeps in-frame clones and lacks some. The table has about 210,000 clones, about four fifths seen once. Sequences were obtained from peripheral blood. The receptors stem from a woman older than 75 with COVID-19, enrolled during active disease. Each CDR3 is given with its conserved first and last residue. D genes are given only for firm matches. Size values are once, few and many counts, or a class for expanded clones, and some rows have none.

D: TRBD1; J: TRBJ1-6; V: TRBV2; size: -; DNA: TGTGCCAGCAGTGAGGGGAAGGGGGCTGTCTCACCCCTCCACTTT; CDR3: CASSEGKGAVSPLHF
D: TRBD1; J: TRBJ1-5; V: TRBV6-5; size: -; DNA: TGTGCCAGCAGACGATCAGGGGGAGGTCAGCCCCAGCATTTT; CDR3: CASRRSGGGQPQHF
D: -; J: TRBJ2-7; V: TRBV24-1; size: few; DNA: TGTGCCACCAGTGACAGAGGTTACGAGCAGTACTTC; CDR3: CATSDRGYEQYF
D: -; J: TRBJ2-3; V: TRBV12-2; size: -; DNA: TGTGCATTTACCGAACAGGGGCGGATAGATACGCAGTATTTT; CDR3: CAFTEQGRIDTQYF
D: -; J: TRBJ2-3; V: TRBV7-3; size: -; DNA: TGTGCCAGCAGGCTAAGGGCGGGGACAGATACGCAGTATTTT; CDR3: CASRLRAGTDTQYF
D: -; J: TRBJ2-1; V: TRBV9; size: once; DNA: TGTGCCAGCAGCGTTAGTCTAACGTCAAGCTCCTACAATGAGCAGTTCTTC; CDR3: CASSVSLTSSSYNEQFF
D: TRBD1; J: TRBJ1-4; V: TRBV3-1/TRBV3-2; size: -; DNA: TGTGCCAGCAGGCCAACAGGGGGGACTAATGAAAAACTGTTTTTT; CDR3: CASRPTGGTNEKLFF
D: TRBD1; J: TRBJ1-1; V: TRBV7-2; size: -; DNA: TGTGCCAGCAGCACTCGAGACAGGGGATGGACTGAAGCTTTCTTT; CDR3: CASSTRDRGWTEAFF
D: -; J: TRBJ1-5; V: TRBV5-5; size: -; DNA: TGTGCCAGCAGCTTAGGGGGGGAGCAGCCCCAGCATTTT; CDR3: CASSLGGEQPQHF
D: -; J: TRBJ2-7; V: TRBV5-6; size: -; DNA: TGTGCCAGCAGGGGTACCGGGACTGCCTCCTACGAGCAGTACTTC; CDR3: CASRGTGTASYEQYF
D: TRBD2; J: TRBJ2-5; V: TRBV5-1; size: -; DNA: TGCGCCAGCAGCTTGGCCACGTTCCGCGGGAGTCCGGGAGAGACCCAGTACTTC; CDR3: CASSLATFRGSPGETQYF
D: TRBD1; J: TRBJ2-1; V: TRBV29-1; size: -; DNA: TGCAGCGGTCGGACAGGGGGCTACAATGAGCAGTTCTTC; CDR3: CSGRTGGYNEQFF
D: -; J: TRBJ1-3; V: TRBV15; size: once; DNA: TGTGCCACCAGCAGCAAGACTGACGGAAGCTCTGGAAACACCATATATTTT; CDR3: CATSSKTDGSSGNTIYF
D: TRBD2; J: TRBJ2-1; V: TRBV9; size: many; DNA: TGTGCCAGCAGCCGCGGAGCGGGGTTCTACAATGAGCAGTTCTTC; CDR3: CASSRGAGFYNEQFF
D: -; J: TRBJ1-1; V: TRBV10-1; size: -; DNA: TGCGCCAGCAGTGGACAACCAAACACTGAAGCTTTCTTT; CDR3: CASSGQPNTEAFF
D: -; J: TRBJ2-2; V: TRBV5-1; size: -; DNA: TGCGCCAGCAGCTTCGGAGGGATTAACACCGGGGAGCTGTTTTTT; CDR3: CASSFGGINTGELFF
D: -; J: TRBJ2-7; V: TRBV5-1; size: -; DNA: TGCGCCAGCAGCTTGGCAACAGTTAGCTCCTACGAGCAGTACTTC; CDR3: CASSLATVSSYEQYF
D: -; J: TRBJ2-7; V: TRBV6-5; size: -; DNA: TGTGCCAGCAGTTACCGGGGGACCCACGAGCAGTACTTC; CDR3: CASSYRGTHEQYF
D: -; J: TRBJ2-7; V: TRBV25-1; size: -; DNA: TGTGCCAGCAGCCAGTCCAAGATCCGCTCCGGGTCCGAGCAGTACTTC; CDR3: CASSQSKIRSGSEQYF
D: TRBD1; J: TRBJ1-1; V: TRBV5-5; size: few; DNA: TGTGCCAGCAGCTTGGCCCCTCGACAGGGACACGGCGCTGAAGCTTTCTTT; CDR3: CASSLAPRQGHGAEAFF
D: -; J: TRBJ1-2; V: TRBV6-5; size: once; DNA: TGTGCCAGCAGAACTCCCCGGGGGGCTAACTATGGCTACACCTTC; CDR3: CASRTPRGANYGYTF
D: TRBD1; J: TRBJ2-3; V: TRBV9; size: -; DNA: TGTGCCAGCAGCGACAAAGCAGGGGGCGCTGGGGGTACGCAGTATTTT; CDR3: CASSDKAGGAGGTQYF
D: TRBD1; J: TRBJ2-4; V: TRBV5-5; size: once; DNA: TGTGCCAGCACCACAGTTCTTGGGGACAGCAACATTCAGTACTTC; CDR3: CASTTVLGDSNIQYF
D: -; J: TRBJ1-2; V: TRBV3-1/TRBV3-2; size: -; DNA: TGTGCCAGCAGCCCGCTTGGTACAGGCTATGGCTACACCTTC; CDR3: CASSPLGTGYGYTF
D: TRBD1; J: TRBJ1-2; V: TRBV6-5; size: -; DNA: TGTGCCGGCCAGGGGGAAGGCTATGGCTACACCTTC; CDR3: CAGQGEGYGYTF
D: -; J: TRBJ1-4; V: TRBV7-2; size: once; DNA: TGTGCCAGCAGCCCTGCCGGGGTGGGGGCAGGAGAAAAACTGTTTTTT; CDR3: CASSPAGVGAGEKLFF
D: -; J: TRBJ1-3; V: TRBV9; size: -; DNA: TGTGCCAGCAGCGGGGGAGTCTCTGGAAACACCATATATTTT; CDR3: CASSGGVSGNTIYF
D: -; J: TRBJ1-1; V: TRBV28; size: -; DNA: TGTGCCAGCAGTTTGGCCTATTTCTTGGGGGGAGCTTTCTTT; CDR3: CASSLAYFLGGAFF
D: TRBD2; J: TRBJ2-7; V: TRBV3-1/TRBV3-2; size: -; DNA: TGTGCCAGCAGCCAAGCGGGAGGCCCCTCCTACGAGCAGTACTTC; CDR3: CASSQAGGPSYEQYF
D: -; J: TRBJ1-2; V: TRBV6-5; size: -; DNA: TGTGCCAGCAGCTCCAGAAGAAACATTGGCTACACCTTC; CDR3: CASSSRRNIGYTF
D: TRBD2; J: TRBJ2-1; V: TRBV11-1; size: -; DNA: TGTGCCAGCAAAGCGGGGGAGTACAATGAGCAGTTCTTC; CDR3: CASKAGEYNEQFF